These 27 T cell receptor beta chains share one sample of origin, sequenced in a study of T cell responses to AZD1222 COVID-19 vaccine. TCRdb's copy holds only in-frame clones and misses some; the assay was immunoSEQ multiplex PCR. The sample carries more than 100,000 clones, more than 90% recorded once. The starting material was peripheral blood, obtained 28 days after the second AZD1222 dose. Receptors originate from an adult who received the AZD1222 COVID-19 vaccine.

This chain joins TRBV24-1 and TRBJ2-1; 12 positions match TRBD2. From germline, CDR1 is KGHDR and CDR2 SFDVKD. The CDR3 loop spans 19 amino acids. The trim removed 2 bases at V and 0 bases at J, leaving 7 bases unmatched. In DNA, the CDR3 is TGTGCCACCAGTGATTCCGGACTAGCGGGGACACGCTCCTACAATGAGCAGTTCTTC. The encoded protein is CATSDSGLAGTRSYNEQFF.

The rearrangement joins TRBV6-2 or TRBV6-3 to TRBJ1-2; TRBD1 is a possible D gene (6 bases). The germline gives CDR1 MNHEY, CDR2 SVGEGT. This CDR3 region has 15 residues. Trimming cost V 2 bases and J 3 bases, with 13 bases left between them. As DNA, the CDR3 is TGTGCCAGCAGTTACGGGGGCCTAAGGTACTATGGCTACACCTTC. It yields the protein CASSYGGLRYYGYTF.

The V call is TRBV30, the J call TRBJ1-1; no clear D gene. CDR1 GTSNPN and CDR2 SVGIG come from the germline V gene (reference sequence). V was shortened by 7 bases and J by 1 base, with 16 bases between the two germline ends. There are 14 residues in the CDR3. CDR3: CASSRGTTNTEAFF. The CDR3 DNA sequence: TGTGCCTCCTCAAGAGGAACAACGAACACTGAAGCTTTCTTT.

CDR3 residues: CASSLRGGSTYEQYV. CDR3 nucleotide sequence: TGTGCCAGCAGTCTCCGGGGCGGGAGTACCTACGAGCAGTACGTC. The chain carries TRBV6-2 or TRBV6-3 and TRBJ2-7; 7 bases agree with TRBD2. This CDR3 is 15 amino acids long. Germline V gene lookup returns CDR1 MNHEY and CDR2 SVGEGT. The V segment lost 5 bases and the J segment 2 bases; nucleotides outside the gene matches: 9.

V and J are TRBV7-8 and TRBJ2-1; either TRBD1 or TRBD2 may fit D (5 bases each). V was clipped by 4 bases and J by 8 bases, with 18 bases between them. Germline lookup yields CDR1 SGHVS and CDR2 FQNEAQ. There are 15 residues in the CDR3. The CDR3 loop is CASSSSGLIGDEQFF. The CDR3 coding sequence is TGTGCCAGCAGCTCCTCGGGGCTCATAGGGGATGAGCAGTTCTTC.

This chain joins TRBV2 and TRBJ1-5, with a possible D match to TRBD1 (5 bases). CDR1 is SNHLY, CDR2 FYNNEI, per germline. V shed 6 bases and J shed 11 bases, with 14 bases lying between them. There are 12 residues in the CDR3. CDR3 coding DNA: TGTGCCAGCAGCCAGGACGTCAGGGCCCAGCATTTT. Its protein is CASSQDVRAQHF.

Here the CDR3 reads CASSPGGAPDTQYF. The CDR3 DNA reads as TGCGCCAGCAGCCCGGGGGGGGCCCCAGATACGCAGTATTTT. The V call is TRBV5-1, the J call TRBJ2-3; 8 positions match TRBD2. The CDR3 contains 14 residues. V lost 4 bases and J lost 4; bases outside the gene matches: 5. Germline loops: CDR1 SGHRS, CDR2 YFSETQ.

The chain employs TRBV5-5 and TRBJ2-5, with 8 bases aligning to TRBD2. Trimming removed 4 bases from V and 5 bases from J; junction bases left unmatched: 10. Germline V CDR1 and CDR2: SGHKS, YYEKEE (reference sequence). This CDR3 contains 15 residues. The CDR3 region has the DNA TGTGCCAGCAGCCCGGGGGGGCCAGGTTGGGAGACCCAGTACTTC. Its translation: CASSPGGPGWETQYF. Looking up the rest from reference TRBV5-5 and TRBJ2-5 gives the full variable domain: DAGVTQSPTHLIKTRGQQVTLRCSPISGHKSVSWYQQVLGQGPQFIFQYYEKEERGRGNFPDRFSARQFPNYSSELNVNALLLGDSALYLCASSPGGPGWETQYFGPGTRLLVL.

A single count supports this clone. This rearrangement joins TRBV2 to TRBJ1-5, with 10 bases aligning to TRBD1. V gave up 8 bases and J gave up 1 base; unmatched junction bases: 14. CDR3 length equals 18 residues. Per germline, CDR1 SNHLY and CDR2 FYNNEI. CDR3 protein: CASSGRGTGDRSNQPQHF. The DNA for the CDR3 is TGTGCCAGCTCTGGGCGGGGGACAGGGGACAGGAGCAATCAGCCCCAGCATTTT.

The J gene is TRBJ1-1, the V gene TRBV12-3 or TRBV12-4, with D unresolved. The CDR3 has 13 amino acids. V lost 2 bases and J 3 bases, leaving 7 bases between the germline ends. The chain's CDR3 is CASSLTGYTEAFF. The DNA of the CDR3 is TGTGCCAGCAGTTTAACCGGATACACTGAAGCTTTCTTT.

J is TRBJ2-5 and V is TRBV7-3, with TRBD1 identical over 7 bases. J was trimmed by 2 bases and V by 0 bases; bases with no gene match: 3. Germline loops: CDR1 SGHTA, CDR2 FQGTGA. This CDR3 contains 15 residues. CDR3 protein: CASSLTGQRQETQYF. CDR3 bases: TGTGCCAGCAGCTTAACGGGACAGCGTCAAGAGACCCAGTACTTC.

This CDR3 reads CASSLGVPGTEAFF. Written as DNA, the CDR3 is TGTGCCAGCAGCTTGGGCGTCCCGGGTACTGAAGCTTTCTTT. J is TRBJ1-1 and V is TRBV5-5; D is undetermined. Germline V lookup: CDR1 SGHKS, CDR2 YYEKEE (reference sequence). CDR3 size: 14 residues. The germline V and J ends were trimmed by 0 bases and 5 bases, with 11 bases remaining between them.

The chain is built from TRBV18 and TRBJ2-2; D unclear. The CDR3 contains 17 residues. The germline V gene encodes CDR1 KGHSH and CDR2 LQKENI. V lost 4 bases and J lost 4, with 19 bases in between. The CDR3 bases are TGTGCCAGCTCACTAACCGGTCCGTTCGGTGGCACCGGGGAGCTGTTTTTT. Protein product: CASSLTGPFGGTGELFF.

The CDR3 DNA is TGTGCCAGCTCACGAGGCCGGAACACTGAAGCTTTCTTT. It is translated as CASSRGRNTEAFF. The rearrangement joins TRBV18 to TRBJ1-1; D call uncertain. Germline CDR1 is KGHSH and CDR2 is LQKENI. V lost 4 bases, J lost 1 base, and 7 bases lay in between. This CDR3 region has 13 residues.

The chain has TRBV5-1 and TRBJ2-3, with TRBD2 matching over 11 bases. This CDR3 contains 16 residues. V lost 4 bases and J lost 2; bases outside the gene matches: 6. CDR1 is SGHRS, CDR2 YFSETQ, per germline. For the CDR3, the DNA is TGCGCCAGCAGCACCGCTAGCGGGGGGTCCACAGATACGCAGTATTTT. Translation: CASSTASGGSTDTQYF.

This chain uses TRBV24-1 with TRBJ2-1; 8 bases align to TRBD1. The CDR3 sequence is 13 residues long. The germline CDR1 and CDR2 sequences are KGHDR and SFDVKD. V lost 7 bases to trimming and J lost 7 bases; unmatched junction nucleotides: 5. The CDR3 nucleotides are TGTGCCACCAGCGACAGGGGATCGAATGAGCAGTTCTTC. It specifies CATSDRGSNEQFF.

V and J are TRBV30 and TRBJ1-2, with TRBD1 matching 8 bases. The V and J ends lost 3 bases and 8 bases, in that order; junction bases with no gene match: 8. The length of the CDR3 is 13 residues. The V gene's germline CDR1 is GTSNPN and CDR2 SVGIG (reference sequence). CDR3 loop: CAWSTQGVEGYTF. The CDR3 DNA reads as TGTGCCTGGAGCACACAGGGGGTGGAAGGCTACACCTTC.

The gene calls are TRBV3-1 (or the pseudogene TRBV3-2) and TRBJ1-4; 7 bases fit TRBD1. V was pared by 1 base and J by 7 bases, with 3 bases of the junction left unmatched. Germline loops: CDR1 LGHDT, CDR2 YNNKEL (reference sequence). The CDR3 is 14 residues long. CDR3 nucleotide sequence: TGTGCCAGCAGCCAAGGGGACAGTAGTGAAAAACTGTTTTTT. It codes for CASSQGDSSEKLFF.

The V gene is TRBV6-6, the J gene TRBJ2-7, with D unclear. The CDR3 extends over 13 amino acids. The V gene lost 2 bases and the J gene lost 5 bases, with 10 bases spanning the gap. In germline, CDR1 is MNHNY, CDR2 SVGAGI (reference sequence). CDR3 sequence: CASSYGVNDEQYF. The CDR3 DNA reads TGTGCCAGCAGTTACGGGGTAAATGACGAGCAGTACTTC.

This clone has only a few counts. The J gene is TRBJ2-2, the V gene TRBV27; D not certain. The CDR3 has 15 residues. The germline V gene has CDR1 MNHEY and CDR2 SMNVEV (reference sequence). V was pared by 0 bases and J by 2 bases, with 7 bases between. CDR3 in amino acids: CASSLSWQNTGELFF. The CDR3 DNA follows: TGTGCCAGCAGTTTATCGTGGCAAAACACCGGGGAGCTGTTTTTT.

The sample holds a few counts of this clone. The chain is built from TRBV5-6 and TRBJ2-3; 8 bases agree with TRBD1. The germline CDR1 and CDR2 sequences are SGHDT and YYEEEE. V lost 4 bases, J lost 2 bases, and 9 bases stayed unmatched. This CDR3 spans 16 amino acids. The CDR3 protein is CASSNINRGNTDTQYF. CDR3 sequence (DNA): TGTGCCAGCAGCAACATCAACAGGGGGAACACAGATACGCAGTATTTT. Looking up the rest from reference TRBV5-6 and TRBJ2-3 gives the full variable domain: DAGVTQSPTHLIKTRGQQVTLRCSPKSGHDTVSWYQQALGQGPQFIFQYYEEEERQRGNFPDRFSGHQFPNYSSELNVNALLLGDSALYLCASSNINRGNTDTQYFGPGTRLTVL.

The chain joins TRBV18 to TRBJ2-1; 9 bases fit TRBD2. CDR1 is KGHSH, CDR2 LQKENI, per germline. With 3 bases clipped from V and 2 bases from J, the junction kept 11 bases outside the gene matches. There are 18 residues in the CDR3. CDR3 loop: CASSPERGASHPYNEQFF. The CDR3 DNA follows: TGTGCCAGCTCACCTGAGCGGGGGGCGTCTCATCCCTACAATGAGCAGTTCTTC.

As DNA, the CDR3 is TGTGCCAGCAGCTATAGATTTTACAGGGGGAACCAGCCCCAGCATTTT. It codes for CASSYRFYRGNQPQHF. V and J are TRBV7-6 and TRBJ1-5, with 8 bases aligning to TRBD1. CDR3 size: 16 residues. Germline CDR1 reads SGHVS; CDR2 reads FNYEAQ. J gave up 7 bases and V 4 bases, and 12 bases lay outside the gene matches.

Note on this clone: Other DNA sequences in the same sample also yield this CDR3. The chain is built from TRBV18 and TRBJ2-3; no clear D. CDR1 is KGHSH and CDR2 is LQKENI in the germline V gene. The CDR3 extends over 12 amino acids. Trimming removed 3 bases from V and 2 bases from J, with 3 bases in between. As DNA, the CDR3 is TGTGCCAGCTCACCCTACACAGATACGCAGTATTTT. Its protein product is CASSPYTDTQYF.

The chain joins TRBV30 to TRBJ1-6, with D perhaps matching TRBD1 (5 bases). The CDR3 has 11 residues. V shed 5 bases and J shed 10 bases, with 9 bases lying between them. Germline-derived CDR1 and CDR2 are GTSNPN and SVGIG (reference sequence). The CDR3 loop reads CAWHRDSPLHF. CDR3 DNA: TGTGCCTGGCACCGGGACTCACCCCTCCACTTT.

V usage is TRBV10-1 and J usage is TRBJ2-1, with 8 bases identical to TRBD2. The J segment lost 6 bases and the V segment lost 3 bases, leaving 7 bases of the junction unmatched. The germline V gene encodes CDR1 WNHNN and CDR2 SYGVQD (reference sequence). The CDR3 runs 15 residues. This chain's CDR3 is CASSDPGGPGNEQFF. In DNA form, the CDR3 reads TGCGCCAGCAGTGACCCGGGGGGGCCGGGCAATGAGCAGTTCTTC.

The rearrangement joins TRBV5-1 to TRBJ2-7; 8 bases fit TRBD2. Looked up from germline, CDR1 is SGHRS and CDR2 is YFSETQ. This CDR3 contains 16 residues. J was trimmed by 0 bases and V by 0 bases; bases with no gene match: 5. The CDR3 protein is CASSLVSGGDSYEQYF. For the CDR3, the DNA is TGCGCCAGCAGCTTGGTGTCCGGGGGGGACTCCTACGAGCAGTACTTC.